One and the same sample provided the 27 T cell receptor beta chains below, sequenced in a study of T cells in women clearing cervical HPV infection. TCRdb's copy holds only in-frame clones and misses some; the assay was immunoSEQ multiplex PCR. The ten top clones account for around 17%, within a sample of some 19,000 clones. Sequenced material: blood buffy coat. All receptors derive from a woman between 18 and 70 years old with a cervical HPV16 infection that either progressed to CIN3+ or cleared (not recorded which).

The sequenced CDR3 bases are TGTGCCAGCACTCCGGGACAAACCTACGAG. Its translation is CASTPGQTYE. The whole CDR3 protein reads CASTPGQTYEQYF. V and J are TRBV6-2 or TRBV6-3 and TRBJ2-7; D perhaps matches TRBD1 (6 bases). The read gets to within 3 residues of the CDR3 end, and the germline J gene fills in the rest. The CDR3 extends over 13 amino acids. V was shortened by 7 bases and J by 2 bases, with 12 bases between the two germline ends. The germline CDR1 and CDR2 sequences are MNHEY and SVGEGT.

Concerning this clone: Read coverage stops 3 residues before the CDR3 terminus; the germline J gene supplies the remainder. The chain joins TRBV7-2 to TRBJ2-7, with D possibly TRBD2 on 5 matching bases. The CDR3 consists of 13 residues. V lost 2 bases and J lost 6, with 11 bases in between. Germline V CDR1 and CDR2: SGHTA, FQGNSA. CDR3 sequence reads: CASSLIGGLEQYF. The CDR3 DNA, read in part, is TGTGCCAGCAGCTTAATAGGAGGACTCGAG.

As for this clone: The read terminates 3 residues before the CDR3 end, so the remaining end is supplied by the germline J gene. V gene TRBV29-1 combines with J gene TRBJ2-7; TRBD1 agrees at 12 bases. Germline-derived CDR1 and CDR2 are SQVTM and ANQGSEA. This CDR3 is 13 amino acids long. Germline trimming cut 5 bases from V and 5 bases from J; bases unmatched to any gene: 4. This CDR3 reads CSVWGQGANEQYF. The CDR3 DNA, read in part, is TGCAGCGTTTGGGGACAGGGGGCCAACGAG.

In the case of this clone: The read gets to within 3 residues of the CDR3 end, and the germline J gene fills in the rest. The chain is built from TRBV7-2 and TRBJ2-4, with TRBD1 identical over 7 bases. Germline lookup yields CDR1 SGHTA and CDR2 FQGNSA. The CDR3 runs 13 residues. CDR3 sequence reads: CASSWDSDYGQYF. Incomplete CDR3 DNA: TGTGCCAGCAGCTGGGACAGTGACTATGGT.

A word on this clone: The read halts 3 residues ahead of the CDR3 end, with the missing end drawn from the germline J gene. The J gene is TRBJ1-2, the V gene TRBV7-9; D gene unclear. CDR1 and CDR2 from the germline V gene are SEHNR and FQNEAQ (reference sequence). The CDR3 covers 13 residues. V lost 6 bases and J 0 bases, leaving 8 bases between the germline ends. The covered CDR3 bases are TGTGCCAGCAGTCGCGGGGCTAACTATGGC. It codes for CASSRGANYG. The entire CDR3 protein reads CASSRGANYGYTF. The whole variable domain, filled in from reference TRBV7-9 and TRBJ1-2, reads DTGVSQNPRHKITKRGQNVTFRCDPISEHNRLYWYRQTLGQGPEFLTYFQNEAQLEKSRLLSDRFSAERPKGSFSTLEIQRTEQGDSAMYLCASSRGANYGYTFGSGTRLTVV.

For this clone: From the germline J gene comes the end of the CDR3, since the read stops 3 residues before it. V and J are TRBV4-1 and TRBJ2-7; TRBD1 matches at 8 bases. The CDR3 is 13 residues long. V gave up 5 bases and J gave up 4 bases; unmatched junction bases: 4. Germline values: CDR1 MGHRA, CDR2 YSYEKL. CDR3 amino acids: CASSWDRSYEQYF. CDR3 bases read: TGCGCCAGCAGCTGGGACAGGTCTTACGAG.

Remarks on this clone: The read gets to within 3 residues of the CDR3 end, and the germline J gene fills in the rest. This chain uses TRBV20-1 with TRBJ2-5, with D maybe TRBD2 (5 bases). This CDR3 is 11 amino acids long. Trimming took 4 bases from V and 5 from J, leaving 8 bases between them. Germline CDR1 DFQATT, CDR2 SNEGSKA (reference sequence). CDR3 in amino acids: CSATSQETQYF. CDR3 DNA (partial): TGCAGTGCTACTAGCCAGGAGACC.

As to this clone: The CDR3 end falls 3 residues outside the read, so it is completed with the germline J gene. The chain links TRBV20-1 to TRBJ2-3; 8 bases line up with TRBD2. The CDR3 runs 15 residues. V was clipped by 0 bases and J by 5 bases; unmatched bases: 7. Germline CDR1 DFQATT, CDR2 SNEGSKA (reference sequence). CDR3 amino acids: CSARDVGGAGDTQYF. CDR3 DNA, as far as it was read: TGCAGTGCTAGAGATGTCGGGGGGGCAGGAGATACG.

Concerning this clone: The read ends 3 residues early relative to the CDR3; the germline J gene fills the gap. The chain combines TRBV18 with TRBJ2-4; tentatively, D is TRBD1 (5 bases). Germline V gene data show CDR1 as KGHSH and CDR2 as LQKENI. CDR3 length: 13 residues. The CDR3 reads CASSNEQGYGQYF. The CDR3 bases that were read are TGTGCCAGCTCAAACGAGCAGGGCTATGGT.

For this clone: Mismatch with germline at one junction end may stem from a read error. The read halts 3 residues ahead of the CDR3 end, with the missing end drawn from the germline J gene. The V and J genes are TRBV7-7 and TRBJ2-3; D is unclear. Per germline, CDR1 SSHAT and CDR2 FNYEAQ (reference sequence). The CDR3 totals 13 residues. CDR3 loop: CASSFEQSETQYF. The sequenced CDR3 bases are TGTGCTAGCAGCTTCGAACAGTCGGAGACG.

Regarding this clone: The CDR3 is cut off 3 residues early in the read; its end comes from the germline J gene. This chain connects TRBV19 to TRBJ2-4; TRBD1 aligns across 7 bases. This CDR3 is 14 amino acids long. From germline, CDR1 is LNHDA and CDR2 SQIVND (reference sequence). The part of the CDR3 DNA that was read is TGTGCCAGTAGGGACAGGCATCCTACCTATGGT. Amino acids: CASRDRHPTYG. From start to end, the CDR3 is CASRDRHPTYGQYF.

Comments on this clone: Read coverage stops 3 residues before the CDR3 terminus; the germline J gene supplies the remainder. The chain joins TRBV6-2 or TRBV6-3 to TRBJ1-1, with TRBD1 identical over 10 bases. Germline V CDR1 and CDR2: MNHEY, SVGEGT. The CDR3 spans 14 residues. The V and J ends lost 6 bases and 3 bases, in that order; junction bases with no gene match: 4. This chain's CDR3 is CASRGQGKDTEAFF. Incomplete CDR3 DNA: TGTGCCAGCAGGGGACAGGGGAAGGACACTGAA.

Of note for this clone: The DNA ends 3 residues before the CDR3 does, and the rest of the CDR3 is filled in from the germline J gene. V is TRBV7-2 and J is TRBJ1-6; no reliable D call. The CDR3 is made up of 15 amino acids. The germline gives CDR1 SGHTA, CDR2 FQGNSA. The part of the CDR3 DNA that was read is TGTGCCAGCAGCTTAGCTCAGGCGAATAACGAGGCC. Its translation: CASSLAQANNEA. The complete CDR3 reads CASSLAQANNEALHF.

To note about this clone: The read is 3 residues too short to cover the CDR3 end, so that end is filled in from the germline J gene. The chain employs TRBV3-1 (or the pseudogene TRBV3-2) and TRBJ2-1; 7 nucleotides match TRBD1. This CDR3 contains 17 residues. The ends lost 4 bases at V and 0 bases at J; junction bases unmatched: 9. Looked up from germline, CDR1 is LGHDT and CDR2 is YNNKEL (reference sequence). CDR3 bases read: TGTGCCAGCAGCCCCAGATCAGGGGGTAGCTCCTACAATGAG. Residues: CASSPRSGGSSYNE. From start to end, the CDR3 is CASSPRSGGSSYNEQFF.

Notes on this clone: Germline is not matched at one junction end, which may reflect a read error. The DNA ends 3 residues before the CDR3 does, and the rest of the CDR3 is filled in from the germline J gene. In the same sample, other DNA sequences code for this CDR3. V is TRBV10-1 and J is TRBJ1-3, with D perhaps matching TRBD1 (5 bases). The CDR3 covers 15 residues. Per germline, CDR1 WNHNN and CDR2 SYGVQD (reference sequence). The chain's CDR3 is CASSGVRVAGNTIYF. The CDR3 bases that were read are TGCGCCAGCAGTGGGGTCAGGGTCGCTGGAAACACA.

Of note for this clone: The read ends 3 residues before the CDR3 terminus; that terminus is restored from the germline J gene. The rearrangement joins TRBV19 to TRBJ2-3; TRBD1 matches at 8 bases. The CDR3 totals 14 residues. J was trimmed by 0 bases and V by 10 bases; bases with no gene match: 6. Germline V gives CDR1 LNHDA, CDR2 SQIVND (reference sequence). Partial CDR3 DNA: TGTGCCACTGGGGACAGGCGGAGCACAGATACG. Translation gives CATGDRRSTDT. The complete CDR3 reads CATGDRRSTDTQYF. Full variable domain (rest looked up from reference TRBV19 and TRBJ2-3): DGGITQSPKYLFRKEGQNVTLSCEQNLNHDAMYWYRQDPGQGLRLIYYSQIVNDFQKGDIAEGYSVSREKKESFPLTVTSAQKNPTAFYLCATGDRRSTDTQYFGPGTRLTVL.

Notes on this clone: The read stops 3 residues short of the end of the CDR3; the missing end is completed from the germline J gene. The chain employs TRBV20-1 and TRBJ1-1; TRBD1 aligns across 7 bases. Trimming at V came to 5 bases and at J to 3 bases, leaving 9 bases not matched to a gene. Per the germline V gene, CDR1 is DFQATT and CDR2 is SNEGSKA (reference sequence). The CDR3 has 14 residues. CDR3: CSAGGGGRHTEAFF. The DNA read from the CDR3 is TGCAGTGCTGGTGGAGGGGGCCGTCACACTGAA.

Here the CDR3 reads CASSVAASYEQYF. Incomplete CDR3 DNA: TGTGCCAGCAGTGTGGCGGCCTCCTACGAG. The chain employs TRBV2 and TRBJ2-7; no clear D gene. The read halts 3 residues ahead of the CDR3 end, with the missing end drawn from the germline J gene. CDR1 and CDR2 (germline): SNHLY, FYNNEI. This CDR3 comprises 13 residues. The V and J ends lost 4 bases and 0 bases respectively, with 7 bases between them.

As to this clone: The sequenced fragment ends 3 residues before the CDR3 boundary, so the rest is inferred from the germline J gene. The V call is TRBV19, the J call TRBJ1-2; possible D gene TRBD1, 6 bases. The CDR3 runs to 13 residues. From germline, CDR1 is LNHDA and CDR2 SQIVND (reference sequence). CDR3 sequence: CASSTGHPYDYTF. CDR3 DNA, as far as it was read: TGTGCCAGTAGTACGGGACACCCCTACGAC.

Comments on this clone: With the read ending 3 residues before the CDR3 end, the germline J gene is used to fill in that end. The chain uses TRBV18 and TRBJ2-4, with D maybe TRBD1 (6 bases). CDR3 length: 15 amino acids. Germline CDR1 and CDR2: KGHSH and LQKENI. The covered CDR3 bases are TGTGCCAGCTCACCCGGTAGGGACACCTTCTATGGT. Amino acids: CASSPGRDTFYG. The whole CDR3 sequence reads CASSPGRDTFYGQYF.

About this clone itself: The missing CDR3 end, 3 residues past where the read stops, is filled in from the germline J gene. This chain links TRBV6-1 with TRBJ1-4; 9 bases map to TRBD1. Germline CDR1 MNHNS, CDR2 SASEGT. The length of the CDR3 is 14 residues. V trimming: 9 bases; J trimming: 8 bases; junction bases outside the gene matches: 10. The sequenced CDR3 bases are TGTGCCAGTAGAGAACAGGGGGCAAAGGAAAAA. Translating it yields CASREQGAKEK. The CDR3 in full is CASREQGAKEKLFF.

Concerning this clone itself: The read falls 3 residues short of the CDR3 end, and the missing part is taken from the germline J gene. This chain links TRBV7-9 with TRBJ1-2; no reliable D call. This CDR3 has 14 residues. Germline V lookup: CDR1 SEHNR, CDR2 FQNEAQ (reference sequence). The covered CDR3 bases are TGTGCCAGCAGCTTAGCGTCTAACTACAATGAC. It translates to CASSLASNYND. The entire CDR3 protein is CASSLASNYNDYTF. The whole variable domain, remainder taken from reference TRBV7-9 and TRBJ1-2, is DTGVSQNPRHKITKRGQNVTFRCDPISEHNRLYWYRQTLGQGPEFLTYFQNEAQLEKSRLLSDRFSAERPKGSFSTLEIQRTEQGDSAMYLCASSLASNYNDYTFGSGTRLTVV.

Concerning this clone itself: The read ends 3 residues shy of where the CDR3 ends; the end is completed using the germline J gene. The V gene is TRBV20-1, the J gene TRBJ1-2, with 7 bases fitting TRBD1. Germline trimming cut 0 bases from V and 7 bases from J; bases unmatched to any gene: 11. Germline CDR1 DFQATT, CDR2 SNEGSKA (reference sequence). The CDR3 runs 15 residues. CDR3 loop: CSARDLQGGAGGYTF. Incomplete CDR3 DNA: TGCAGTGCTAGAGACCTACAAGGGGGCGCAGGTGGC.

The CDR3 loop is CASSPSSGGADTQYF. The sequenced CDR3 bases are TGTGCCAGCAGCCCTTCGAGCGGGGGCGCAGATACG. V is TRBV4-2 and J is TRBJ2-3, with 8 bases matching TRBD2. The read ends 3 residues early relative to the CDR3; the germline J gene fills the gap. Trimming at V came to 4 bases and at J to 4 bases, leaving 7 bases not matched to a gene. CDR1 LGHNA and CDR2 YNFKEQ come from the germline V gene. This CDR3 spans 15 amino acids.

As concerns this clone: The CDR3 extends 3 residues past the end of the read, so its final part is completed from the germline J gene. This chain links TRBV19 with TRBJ1-2; D unclear. The CDR3 runs 13 residues. Germline V CDR1 and CDR2: LNHDA, SQIVND (reference sequence). Partial CDR3 DNA: TGTGCCAGTAGTATAAACCCGGTCAATGAC. Amino acid sequence: CASSINPVND. The whole CDR3 sequence is CASSINPVNDYTF.

Notes on this clone: The read gets to within 3 residues of the CDR3 end, and the germline J gene fills in the rest. V gene TRBV5-1 combines with J gene TRBJ2-7, with TRBD2 matching over 10 bases. V dropped 2 bases and J dropped 1; count of bases not matched to a gene: 3. The germline V gene has CDR1 SGHRS and CDR2 YFSETQ. The CDR3 loop spans 15 amino acids. CDR3 protein: CASSLAGGQSYEQYF. The CDR3 DNA, read in part, is TGCGCCAGCAGCTTAGCGGGGGGGCAATCCTACGAG.

Regarding this clone: The missing CDR3 end, 3 residues past where the read stops, is filled in from the germline J gene. The V gene is TRBV10-3, the J gene TRBJ2-1; the match to TRBD1 covers 9 bases. The CDR3 sequence is 14 residues long. The germline V gene has CDR1 ENHRY and CDR2 SYGVKD. Germline trimming cut 3 bases from V and 6 bases from J; bases unmatched to any gene: 3. The sequenced CDR3 bases are TGTGCCATCAGTGACCGGGACAGGGTCAATGAG. Its protein is CAISDRDRVNE. The complete CDR3 reads CAISDRDRVNEQFF.